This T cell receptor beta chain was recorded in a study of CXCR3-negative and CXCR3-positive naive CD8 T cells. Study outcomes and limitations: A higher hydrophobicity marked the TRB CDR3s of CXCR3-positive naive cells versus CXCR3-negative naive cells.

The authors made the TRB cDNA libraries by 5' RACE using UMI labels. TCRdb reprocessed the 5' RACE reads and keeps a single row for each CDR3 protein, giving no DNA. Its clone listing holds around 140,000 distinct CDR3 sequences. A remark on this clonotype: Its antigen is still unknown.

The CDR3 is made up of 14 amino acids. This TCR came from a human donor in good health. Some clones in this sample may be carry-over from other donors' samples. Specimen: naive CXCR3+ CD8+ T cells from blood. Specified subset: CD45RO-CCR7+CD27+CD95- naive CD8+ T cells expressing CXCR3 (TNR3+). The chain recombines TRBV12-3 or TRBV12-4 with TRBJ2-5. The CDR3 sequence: CASSLREFQETQYF.